The present T cell receptor (beta chain) was sequenced within a study of blood T cell repertoires in COVID-19. This CDR3 contains 15 residues. In the authors' workflow: Reference gene primer amplification yielded estimated nucleated cell counts. The protocol was immunoSEQ multiplex PCR, while the TCRdb copy is restricted to in-frame clones and leaves out a portion. From that table come the V and J calls and clone size; the DNA was used to work out D and trimming. Of about 130,000 clones detected, roughly three quarters appear once; the ten largest clones hold under 45%. This sequence originates from a middle-aged man with active or convalescent COVID-19. This sequence joins TRBV21-1 and TRBJ1-5. TRBV21-1 is designated a pseudogene. Input material: peripheral blood. The CDR3 region has the DNA TGTGCCAGCAGCAAAGCCCGGGAAGGCGTTCAGCCCCAGCATTTT. Protein product: CASSKAREGVQPQHF.